These 10 T cell receptor beta chains were sequenced from one sample in a study of shared clonotypes between healthy human individuals. Data came from immunoSEQ multiplex PCR; TCRdb stores just in-frame clones and leaves some out. This sample carries 2 million to 2.5 million clones, 90% to 95% of them seen once, and the ten largest clones take roughly 0.13%. The material sequenced was naive CD4+ T cells sorted from blood. Subset defined: CD45RA+ positively selected. All receptors derive from a man between 18 and 29 years old in good health.

The chain carries TRBV9 and TRBJ1-1, with 7 bases lining up with TRBD1. V lost 0 bases and J lost 6; bases outside the gene matches: 5. The CDR3 contains 14 residues. Germline values: CDR1 SGDLS, CDR2 YYNGEE. CDR3 protein: CASSVGQGVAEAFF. For the CDR3, the DNA is TGTGCCAGCAGCGTAGGGCAGGGGGTCGCTGAAGCTTTCTTT.

J is TRBJ1-6 and V is TRBV6-6; D is uncertain. Germline V gene data show CDR1 as MNHNY and CDR2 as SVGAGI (reference sequence). Trimming left V 2 bases short and J 9 bases short, with 8 bases between. The CDR3 contains 13 residues. This CDR3 is CASSYSLGSPLHF. In nucleotides, the CDR3 is TGTGCCAGCAGTTACAGTCTTGGTTCACCCCTCCACTTT.

This chain connects TRBV18 to TRBJ2-1; perhaps TRBD2 as D (7 bases). Deletions cut 2 bases from V and 8 bases from J, with 22 bases between. The length of the CDR3 is 17 residues. Germline values: CDR1 KGHSH, CDR2 LQKENI. CDR3 in DNA: TGTGCCAGCTCACCAGGGAGGGGGGGTACCATAGGCGATGAGCAGTTCTTC. This encodes CASSPGRGGTIGDEQFF.

About this clone: At one of its ends the junction is not consistent with the germline gene, which may arise from a read error. The chain combines TRBV7-7 with TRBJ2-3; tentatively, D is TRBD2 (6 bases). The CDR3 spans 13 residues. Germline assignment: CDR1 SSHAT and CDR2 FNYEAQ (reference sequence). The CDR3 protein is CASSPGDGDTQYF. The CDR3 bases are TGTGCTAGCAGCCCGGGGGACGGGGATACGCAGTATTTT.

The chain uses TRBV10-2 and TRBJ2-1, with 8 bases fitting TRBD1. CDR3 length: 14 residues. Per the germline V gene, CDR1 is WSHSY and CDR2 is SAAADI. J lost 6 bases, V lost 5 bases, and 6 bases had no gene match. CDR3 DNA: TGCGCCAGCAGTACAGGGGGAGTGATCAATGAGCAGTTCTTC. It is translated as CASSTGGVINEQFF.

The rearrangement joins TRBV11-3 to TRBJ2-3, with D perhaps TRBD1 or TRBD2 (6 bases each). CDR3 length: 16 residues. V lost 2 bases and J 0 bases, leaving 12 bases between the germline ends. Germline V gene data show CDR1 as SGHNT and CDR2 as YENEEA. This CDR3 is CASSLIGGSSTDTQYF. The DNA of the CDR3 is TGTGCCAGCAGCTTAATCGGGGGCTCTAGCACAGATACGCAGTATTTT.

The V call is TRBV10-3, the J call TRBJ2-7, with 7 bases that match TRBD1. The CDR3 runs 16 residues. From germline, CDR1 is ENHRY and CDR2 SYGVKD. With 0 bases clipped from V and 2 bases from J, the junction kept 7 bases outside the gene matches. CDR3 residues: CAISESGDSRPYEQYF. Written as DNA, the CDR3 is TGTGCCATCAGTGAGTCTGGGGACAGTAGACCCTACGAGCAGTACTTC.

V gene TRBV6-5 combines with J gene TRBJ2-7, with D uncertain. Trimming stripped 5 bases from V and 0 bases from J, with 5 bases between. CDR1 and CDR2 (germline): MNHEY, SVGAGI. The CDR3 contains 12 residues. The CDR3 is CASSKVSYEQYF. DNA of the CDR3: TGTGCCAGCAGTAAAGTCTCCTACGAGCAGTACTTC.

The table lists this clone with a count of one. The same CDR3 is also encoded by other DNA sequences in this sample. The chain has TRBV7-9 and TRBJ1-6; D not certain. There are 12 residues in the CDR3. CDR1 and CDR2 (germline): SEHNR, FQNEAQ (reference sequence). V was clipped by 1 base and J by 5 bases, with 0 bases between them. CDR3 sequence: CASSLDNSPLHF. Here the CDR3 DNA reads TGTGCCAGCAGCTTAGATAATTCACCCCTCCACTTT. Full variable domain (remainder filled in from reference TRBV7-9 and TRBJ1-6): DTGVSQNPRHKITKRGQNVTFRCDPISEHNRLYWYRQTLGQGPEFLTYFQNEAQLEKSRLLSDRFSAERPKGSFSTLEIQRTEQGDSAMYLCASSLDNSPLHFGNGTRLTVT.

This sequence joins TRBV28 and TRBJ2-7; D possibly uses TRBD1 or TRBD2 (5 bases each). Germline V gene lookup returns CDR1 MDHEN and CDR2 SYDVKM. CDR3 length equals 14 residues. Trimming cost V 6 bases and J 5 bases, with 17 bases left between them. As DNA, the CDR3 is TGTGCCAGCAGAGTGGGACCCAGGGAACACGAGCAGTACTTC. It encodes CASRVGPREHEQYF.